A selection of T cell receptor beta chains follows, all from one sample in a study of blood T cells in healthy people across ages. TCRdb reprocessed the 5' RACE reads with MiXCR, giving one entry per CDR3 protein. The sample comprises around 1,800,000 distinct CDR3 sequences, approximately 39% of which are singletons, and under 30% rests with the top ten. Sequenced sample: blood. All receptors come from a human donor in good health. Both conserved end residues are trimmed from each CDR3. Each record gives: clone size, V gene, CDR3 protein. The size of a clone is reported for some rows only, either as once, few or many, or as a class for expanded clones.

clone size: many
V gene: TRBV29-1
CDR3 protein: SVGEGYGYT

clone size: NA
V gene: TRBV4-1
CDR3 protein: ASSQDGGTGNRDSPLH

clone size: NA
V gene: TRBV9
CDR3 protein: ASSVEFLGEQY

clone size: once
V gene: TRBV6-2/TRBV6-3
CDR3 protein: ASSPRTGREQY

clone size: NA
V gene: TRBV10-3
CDR3 protein: AIRGTGPPSYNEQF

clone size: few
V gene: TRBV20-1
CDR3 protein: SATPTGITDTQY

clone size: many
V gene: TRBV29-1
CDR3 protein: SAITTYGYT

clone size: NA
V gene: TRBV6-5
CDR3 protein: ASSYSPSLLGYT

clone size: few
V gene: TRBV12-3/TRBV12-4
CDR3 protein: ASKTSGGAHEQF

clone size: few
V gene: TRBV20-1
CDR3 protein: SLAGASYNEQF

clone size: NA
V gene: TRBV5-1
CDR3 protein: ASRPSGGYNTGELF

clone size: few
V gene: TRBV18
CDR3 protein: ASSQTFDRREY

clone size: few
V gene: TRBV7-2
CDR3 protein: ASRLAGGPSEQY

clone size: few
V gene: TRBV10-2
CDR3 protein: ASVGRGGVKDTQY

clone size: NA
V gene: TRBV29-1
CDR3 protein: SVRAAEAF

clone size: few
V gene: TRBV7-2
CDR3 protein: ASSFWRGYEQY

clone size: NA
V gene: TRBV6-1
CDR3 protein: VTSDSNYNSPLH

clone size: NA
V gene: TRBV7-8
CDR3 protein: ASSPTPNTGYT

clone size: NA
V gene: TRBV27
CDR3 protein: ASSYPGQASEQY

clone size: NA
V gene: TRBV7-3
CDR3 protein: ASSLTGGQGRDEQF